The 10 T cell receptor beta chains listed next were all sequenced from one sample in a study of blood T cell dynamics during melanoma immunotherapy. Time point reported: week 3, after first cycle of checkpoint inhibitor. TIE cells were CD3+ CD4- CD8+ CD45RA- CD45RO-high CD27- CCR7- memory T cells. These receptors lack a known antigen. Study results and caveats: Cell-free DNA CDR3 sequences most resembled the immune-effector CD8+ subset, which was also most clonal.

The data were produced by immunoSEQ multiplex PCR, yet TCRdb's version contains in-frame clones alone and is incomplete. The sample has about 900 clones, roughly 73% seen once. Sequencing was performed on CD8+ T cells from blood, taken from a patient treated with checkpoint blockade. The receptor source for this set is a human donor with melanoma.

The V call is TRBV6-6, the J call TRBJ2-7; 13 nucleotides agree with TRBD2. Germline CDR1 MNHNY, CDR2 SVGAGI (reference sequence). The J segment lost 5 bases and the V segment lost 5 bases, leaving 9 bases of the junction unmatched. CDR3 length: 16 amino acids. DNA of the CDR3: TGTGCCAGCAGTATAAAAGGGACTAGCGGGACGAACGAGCAGTACTTC. Translation: CASSIKGTSGTNEQYF.

This chain links TRBV27 with TRBJ2-7; D not resolved. Trimming took 5 bases from V and 2 from J, leaving 4 bases between them. The CDR3 length is 11 residues. Germline V gene lookup returns CDR1 MNHEY and CDR2 SMNVEV (reference sequence). The CDR3 region has the DNA TGTGCCAGCAGTCCGGCCTACGAGCAGTACTTC. Protein: CASSPAYEQYF.

This clone was found a few times. The chain combines TRBV19 with TRBJ1-5, with 7 bases fitting TRBD1. This CDR3 is built from 13 residues. Germline V gene lookup returns CDR1 LNHDA and CDR2 SQIVND (reference sequence). V gave up 7 bases and J gave up 3 bases; unmatched junction bases: 3. The CDR3 reads CASTDRFNQPQHF. Here the CDR3 DNA reads TGTGCCAGTACGGACAGGTTCAATCAGCCCCAGCATTTT.

The chain couples TRBV4-1 to TRBJ2-5, with TRBD2 as a possible D gene (5 bases). The CDR3 contains 14 residues. Deletions cut 0 bases from V and 4 bases from J, with 9 bases between. Per germline, CDR1 MGHRA and CDR2 YSYEKL. CDR3 region: CASSQDRRGETQYF. The CDR3 nucleotides read TGCGCCAGCAGCCAAGATAGACGGGGAGAGACCCAGTACTTC.

The rearrangement joins TRBV11-3 to TRBJ1-2; the D is unclear. The CDR3 has 18 amino acids. The germline V gene encodes CDR1 SGHNT and CDR2 YENEEA. With 1 base removed from V and 2 bases from J, the gap between germline ends came to 20 bases. In nucleotides, the CDR3 is TGTGCCAGCAGCTTAGCTCGCGGAGTGACGTTATGGAACTATGGCTACACCTTC. Residues: CASSLARGVTLWNYGYTF.

V usage is TRBV11-3 and J usage is TRBJ2-7, with 7 nucleotides matching TRBD1. Trimming took 5 bases from V and 6 from J; bases not matched to a gene: 4. Germline V gives CDR1 SGHNT, CDR2 YENEEA. This CDR3 comprises 12 residues. The CDR3 nucleotides read TGTGCCAGCAGCCTTACAGGGGTCGAGCAGTACTTC. Its protein is CASSLTGVEQYF.

The chain links TRBV7-9 to TRBJ2-2; 8 nucleotides align to TRBD1. Germline CDR1 is SEHNR and CDR2 is FQNEAQ (reference sequence). The CDR3 runs to 16 residues. Germline trimming cut 5 bases from V and 3 bases from J; bases unmatched to any gene: 8. CDR3 region: CASSPPTGEDTGELFF. The DNA of the CDR3 is TGTGCCAGCAGCCCGCCGACAGGGGAGGACACCGGGGAGCTGTTTTTT.

The gene calls are TRBV27 and TRBJ1-2; D unclear. V was cut by 4 bases and J by 6 bases, with 12 bases left in between. CDR1 is MNHEY and CDR2 is SMNVEV in the germline V gene (reference sequence). The CDR3 length is 13 residues. DNA of the CDR3: TGTGCCAGCAGTTCCAAGACAAAAGATGGCTACACCTTC. This gives the protein CASSSKTKDGYTF.

This clone has only a few counts. The rearrangement links TRBV9 to TRBJ1-1; D is unresolved. Germline lookup yields CDR1 SGDLS and CDR2 YYNGEE. The CDR3 has 15 residues. Trimming pared 4 bases from V and 2 bases from J, leaving 15 bases between. This CDR3 is CASSPTGPVNTEAFF. In DNA, the CDR3 is TGTGCCAGCAGCCCGACCGGGCCAGTTAACACTGAAGCTTTCTTT.

The chain uses TRBV19 and TRBJ1-2, with 9 bases aligning to TRBD1. CDR1 is LNHDA and CDR2 is SQIVND in the germline V gene (reference sequence). V was pared by 7 bases and J by 6 bases, with 3 bases of the junction left unmatched. The CDR3 consists of 12 residues. The CDR3 coding sequence is TGTGCCAGTACCTGGACAGGGGATGGCTACACCTTC. This encodes CASTWTGDGYTF.